The rows below give T cell receptor beta chains drawn from one sample of a study of T cells in Graves' hyperthyroidism and ophthalmopathy. TCRdb reanalysed the multiplex PCR reads using MiXCR and keeps one entry per CDR3 protein. The sample has approximately 330,000 distinct CDR3 sequences, 21% seen once. The source material was blood. Receptor source: a woman in her forties or fifties with Graves' hyperthyroidism. The CDR3 runs from the conserved cysteine through the conserved F or W. Fields, in order: clone size, V gene, D gene, J gene, CDR3 DNA, CDR3 protein. A D gene is named only where the DNA matches it firmly. Not all rows give a size; the values are once, few, many and, for expanded clones, a class.

many	TRBV20-1	TRBD1	TRBJ1-2	TGCAGTGCTTCACAGGGGGCCTATGGCTACACCTTC	CSASQGAYGYTF
.	TRBV6-5	TRBD1	TRBJ2-3	TGTGCCAGCAGTTACACCGGACAGGGAAGGTCTAGTACGCAGTATTTT	CASSYTGQGRSSTQYF
many	TRBV30	TRBD1	TRBJ2-7	TGTGCCTGGAATTTGGGACAGGGGGCGGACGAGCAGTACTTC	CAWNLGQGADEQYF
.	TRBV10-3	.	TRBJ1-5	TGTGCCATCAAGGGACGGACCAATCAGCCCCAGCATTTT	CAIKGRTNQPQHF
.	TRBV18	.	TRBJ1-5	TGTGCCAGCTCGGAAAGGGGATTGCAGCCCCAGCATTTT	CASSERGLQPQHF
many	TRBV7-9	.	TRBJ2-5	TGTGCCAGCAGCAAAAATTCCGGGAACCAAGAGACCCAGTACTTC	CASSKNSGNQETQYF
many	TRBV7-8	.	TRBJ2-1	TGTGCCAGCAGCTTATTTGGGGAATATGAGCAGTTCTTC	CASSLFGEYEQFF
many	TRBV20-1	TRBD2	TRBJ2-3	TGCAGTGCAGAGGGGCGGACTAGCGGGGGTCGAGATACGCAGTATTTT	CSAEGRTSGGRDTQYF
many	TRBV2	.	TRBJ2-3	TGTGCCAGACAGGGAGGAGATACGCAGTATTTT	CARQGGDTQYF
.	TRBV6-1	.	TRBJ2-1	TGTGCCAGCAGTACCCCCAATACCTACTACAATGAGCAGTTCTTC	CASSTPNTYYNEQFF
many	TRBV19	TRBD2	TRBJ2-1	TGTGCCAGATTATTTCGGGGGGGACCCAAACCTTACAATGAGCAGTTCTTC	CARLFRGGPKPYNEQFF
many	TRBV28	TRBD2	TRBJ2-7	TGTGCCAGCAGCTCGACCGGCGGGGGGGCTAGGTACGAGCAGTACTTC	CASSSTGGGARYEQYF
many	TRBV6-1	.	TRBJ1-1	TGTGCCAGCACGCGGGGATTAGAAGCTTTCTTT	CASTRGLEAFF
many	TRBV29-1	.	TRBJ1-2	TGCAGCGTTGATCGCACAGGGAACTATGGCTACACCTTC	CSVDRTGNYGYTF
.	TRBV28	.	TRBJ2-5	TGTGCCAGCAGTTTCGGGCAGCCCGGGGAGACCCAGTACTTC	CASSFGQPGETQYF
once	TRBV2	.	TRBJ1-1	TGTGCCAGCAGTTTACAACAGGGTTCCACTGAAGCTTTCTTT	CASSLQQGSTEAFF
many	TRBV11-2	.	TRBJ1-1	TGTGCCAGCAGCTTTCCCGTCCTCTCCCGTCCGAACACTGAAGCTTTCTTT	CASSFPVLSRPNTEAFF
many	TRBV20-1	.	TRBJ1-2	TGCAGTGCTAGAGTAGAACAGGGTCATGGCTACACCTTC	CSARVEQGHGYTF
many	TRBV20-1	TRBD1	TRBJ1-1	TGCAGTGCGGGCGGGACAGGGGGCTACACTGAAGCTTTCTTT	CSAGGTGGYTEAFF
.	TRBV7-9	.	TRBJ2-5	TGTGCCAGCAGCTTAGGTGCCTTATGGGGGAAAGAGACCCAGTACTTC	CASSLGALWGKETQYF
.	TRBV28	TRBD1	TRBJ1-2	TGTGCCAGCACCCCGGACAGGGCTCGGCCTAACTATGGCTACACCTTC	CASTPDRARPNYGYTF
many	TRBV2	TRBD1	TRBJ1-1	TGTGCCAGAAACAGGGGTAACACTGAAGCTTTCTTT	CARNRGNTEAFF
many	TRBV12-3/TRBV12-4	TRBD1	TRBJ1-3	TGTGCCAGCAGTAACAGGGGGGGTGGAAACACCATATATTTT	CASSNRGGGNTIYF
.	TRBV11-3	.	TRBJ2-3	TGTGCCAGCAGCTTAGTGGGGGCGCGGTATACGCAGTATTTT	CASSLVGARYTQYF
many	TRBV3-1	.	TRBJ1-4	TGTGCCAGCAGCCAGGCCGGGCCGGGGTTGAATGAAAAACTGTTTTTT	CASSQAGPGLNEKLFF
few	TRBV19	.	TRBJ1-5	TGTGCCAGTACGCGGCAGGGAATGGTTCAGCCCCAGCATTTT	CASTRQGMVQPQHF
many	TRBV20-1	.	TRBJ1-1	TGCAGTGCTAGAATTTTGGGCCTAGCTGAAGCTTTCTTT	CSARILGLAEAFF
few	TRBV5-1	TRBD2	TRBJ2-3	TGCGCCAGCATGACTAGCGGGCCAGCTAGCACAGATACGCAGTATTTT	CASMTSGPASTDTQYF
.	TRBV29-1	.	TRBJ2-7	TGCAGCGTTGAAGGTATACAGGGATACGAGCAGTACTTC	CSVEGIQGYEQYF
.	TRBV27	TRBD2	TRBJ2-3	TGTGCCAGCAGTTTTGCGGGAGGGCTCGCAGATACGCAGTATTTT	CASSFAGGLADTQYF
.	TRBV19	.	TRBJ1-5	TGTGCCAGTAGGCTAGGGGCTTATAGCAATCAGCCCCAGCATTTT	CASRLGAYSNQPQHF
few	TRBV15	TRBD2	TRBJ2-1	TGTGCCACCAGCAGAATAAGCGGGAGCTCCTACAATGAGCAGTTCTTC	CATSRISGSSYNEQFF
many	TRBV9	TRBD1	TRBJ1-2	TGTGCCAGCAGCGTACAGGGGAGCCGACAGGGGTATGGCTACACCTTC	CASSVQGSRQGYGYTF
many	TRBV3-1	.	TRBJ1-6	TGTGCCAGCAGCGAAGAGAGGGGGGATTCACCCCTCCACTTT	CASSEERGDSPLHF
many	TRBV18	.	TRBJ2-7	TGTGCCAGCTCACGAGACGGGACCTACGAGCAGTACTTC	CASSRDGTYEQYF
few	TRBV30	TRBD2	TRBJ2-1	TGTGCCTGGACTAGCGGGAGTTACAATGAGCAGTTCTTC	CAWTSGSYNEQFF